Listed below are T cell receptor beta chains from one sample, sequenced in a study of blood T cell repertoires in COVID-19. The repertoire was sequenced with immunoSEQ multiplex PCR; TCRdb's copy has only in-frame clones and lacks some. The top ten clones hold 6.8% of a sample with 200,000 to 250,000 clones, 65% to 85% of them seen once. What was sequenced was PBMCs or T cells enriched from blood (not recorded which). The receptor set was obtained from a woman aged 40 to 50 who had recovered from COVID-19. Both conserved end residues are part of each CDR3. D genes are given only for firm matches. Size tells how often a clone was seen (once, few, many) or the class of an expanded clone, and some rows leave it out.

d_gene	v_gene	j_gene	abundance	CDR3aa	CDR3nt
TRBD1	TRBV18	TRBJ1-2	NA	CASSPDRVGYGYTF	TGTGCCAGCTCACCTGACAGGGTCGGGTATGGCTACACCTTC
TRBD1	TRBV6-5	TRBJ1-2	NA	CASSSGQADGYTF	TGTGCCAGCAGCTCTGGACAGGCGGATGGCTACACCTTC
TRBD2	TRBV11-2	TRBJ2-1	NA	CASSIAGGPTDEQFF	TGTGCCAGCAGTATAGCGGGAGGGCCTACGGATGAGCAGTTCTTC
NA	TRBV5-1	TRBJ2-7	NA	CASRLTGTYSSYEQYF	TGCGCCAGCAGGCTTACCGGGACTTATAGCTCCTACGAGCAGTACTTC
TRBD1	TRBV27	TRBJ1-5	NA	CASSSFLTGARQPQHF	TGTGCCAGCAGTTCCTTCTTGACAGGGGCACGACAGCCCCAGCATTTT
TRBD2	TRBV5-4	TRBJ2-3	once	CASSSPLGAGGMTDTQYF	TGTGCCAGCAGCTCACCCCTAGGGGCGGGAGGGATGACAGATACGCAGTATTTT
NA	TRBV5-1	TRBJ1-1	NA	CASSFLVGEGTEAFF	TGCGCCAGCAGCTTTCTAGTAGGGGAGGGGACTGAAGCTTTCTTT
TRBD1	TRBV13	TRBJ2-7	NA	CASSTTSGTGSYEQYF	TGTGCCAGCAGCACAACCTCCGGGACAGGGTCCTACGAGCAGTACTTC
NA	TRBV24-1	TRBJ1-2	NA	CATSDRDSSGTYGYTF	TGTGCCACCAGTGACCGCGACAGTTCTGGTACCTATGGCTACACCTTC
TRBD1	TRBV5-5	TRBJ1-1	few	CASSTQGVATEAFF	TGTGCCAGCAGCACCCAGGGGGTGGCCACTGAAGCTTTCTTT
TRBD2	TRBV18	TRBJ2-5	NA	CASSPPASAGGFETQYF	TGTGCCAGCTCACCCCCGGCATCAGCGGGAGGTTTCGAGACCCAGTACTTC
NA	TRBV30	TRBJ1-2	NA	CAWRNGQNTREGYGYTF	TGTGCCTGGAGAAATGGACAGAATACTAGGGAGGGCTATGGCTACACCTTC
TRBD1	TRBV7-2	TRBJ1-6	NA	CASSLVRDRGSPLHF	TGTGCCAGCAGCTTAGTCCGGGACAGGGGATCACCCCTCCACTTT
NA	TRBV2	TRBJ2-1	few	CASSLDMSRINEQFF	TGTGCCAGCAGTCTCGACATGTCCCGGATCAATGAGCAGTTCTTC
NA	TRBV24-1	TRBJ2-3	few	CATSDLLGFSTDTQYF	TGTGCCACCAGTGATTTGCTGGGCTTCTCCACAGATACGCAGTATTTT
NA	TRBV27	TRBJ1-6	NA	CASSLGGPPYNSPLHF	TGTGCCAGCAGTTTGGGGGGGCCCCCCTATAATTCACCCCTCCACTTT
NA	TRBV5-1	TRBJ2-5	NA	CASSLGDFQYF	TGCGCCAGCAGCTTGGGTGACTTTCAGTACTTC